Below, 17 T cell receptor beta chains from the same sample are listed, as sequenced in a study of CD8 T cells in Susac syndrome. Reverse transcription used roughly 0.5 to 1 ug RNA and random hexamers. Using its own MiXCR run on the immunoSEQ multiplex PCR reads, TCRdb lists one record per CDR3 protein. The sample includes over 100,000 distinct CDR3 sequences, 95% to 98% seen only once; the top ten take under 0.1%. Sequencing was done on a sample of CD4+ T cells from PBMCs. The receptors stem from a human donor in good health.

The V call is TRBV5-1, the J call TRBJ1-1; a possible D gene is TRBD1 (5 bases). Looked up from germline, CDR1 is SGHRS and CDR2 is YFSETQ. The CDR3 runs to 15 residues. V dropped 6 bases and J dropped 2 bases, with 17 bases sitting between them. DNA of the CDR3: TGCGCCAGCAAAGGGATAATGGGGGGAAACACTGAAGCTTTCTTT. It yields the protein CASKGIMGGNTEAFF.

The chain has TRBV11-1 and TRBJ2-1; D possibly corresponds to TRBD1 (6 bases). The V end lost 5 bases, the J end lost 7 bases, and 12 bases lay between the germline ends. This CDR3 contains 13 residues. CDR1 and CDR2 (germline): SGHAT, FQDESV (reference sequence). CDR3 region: CASSGFTGNEQFF. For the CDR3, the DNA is TGTGCCAGCAGCGGATTTACAGGGAATGAGCAGTTCTTC. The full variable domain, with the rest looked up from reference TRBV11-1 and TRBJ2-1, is EAEVAQSPRYKITEKSQAVAFWCDPISGHATLYWYRQILGQGPELLVQFQDESVVDDSQLPKDRFSAERLKGVDSTLKIQPAELGDSAMYLCASSGFTGNEQFFGPGTRLTVL.

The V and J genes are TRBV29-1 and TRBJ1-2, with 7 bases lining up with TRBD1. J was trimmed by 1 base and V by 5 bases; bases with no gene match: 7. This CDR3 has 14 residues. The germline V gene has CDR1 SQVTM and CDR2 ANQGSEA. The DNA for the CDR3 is TGCAGCGTTCCAGGACAGGTCGATAACTATGGCTACACCTTC. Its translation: CSVPGQVDNYGYTF.

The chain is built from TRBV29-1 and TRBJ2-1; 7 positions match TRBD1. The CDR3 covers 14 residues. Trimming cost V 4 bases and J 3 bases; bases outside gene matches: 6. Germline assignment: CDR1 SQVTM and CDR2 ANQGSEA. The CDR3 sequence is CSVGEGQSYNEQFF. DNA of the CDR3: TGCAGCGTTGGAGAGGGACAGAGCTACAATGAGCAGTTCTTC.

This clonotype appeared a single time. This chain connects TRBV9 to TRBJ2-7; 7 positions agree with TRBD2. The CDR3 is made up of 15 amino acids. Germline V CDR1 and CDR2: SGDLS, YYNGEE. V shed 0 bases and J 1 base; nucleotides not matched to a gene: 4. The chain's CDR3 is CASSVGASGSYEQYF. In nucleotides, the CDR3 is TGTGCCAGCAGCGTAGGTGCTAGCGGATCCTACGAGCAGTACTTC.

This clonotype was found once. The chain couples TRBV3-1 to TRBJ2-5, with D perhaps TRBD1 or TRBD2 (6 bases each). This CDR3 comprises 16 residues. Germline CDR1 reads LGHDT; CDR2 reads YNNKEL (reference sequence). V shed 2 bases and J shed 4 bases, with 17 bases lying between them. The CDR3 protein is CASSQPEGQIRETQYF. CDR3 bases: TGTGCCAGCAGCCAACCGGAGGGACAAATAAGAGAGACCCAGTACTTC.

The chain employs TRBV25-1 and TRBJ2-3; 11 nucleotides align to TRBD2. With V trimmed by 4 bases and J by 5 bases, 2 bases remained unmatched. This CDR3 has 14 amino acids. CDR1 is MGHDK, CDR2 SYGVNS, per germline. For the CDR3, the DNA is TGTGCCAGCAGTGTTAGCGGGAGGGTAGATACGCAGTATTTT. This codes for CASSVSGRVDTQYF.

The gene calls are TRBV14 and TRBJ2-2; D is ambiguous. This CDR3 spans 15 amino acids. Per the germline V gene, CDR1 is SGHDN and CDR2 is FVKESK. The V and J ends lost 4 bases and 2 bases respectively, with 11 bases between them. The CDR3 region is CASSRRVLNTGELFF. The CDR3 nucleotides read TGTGCCAGCAGCCGTCGGGTCCTAAACACCGGGGAGCTGTTTTTT.

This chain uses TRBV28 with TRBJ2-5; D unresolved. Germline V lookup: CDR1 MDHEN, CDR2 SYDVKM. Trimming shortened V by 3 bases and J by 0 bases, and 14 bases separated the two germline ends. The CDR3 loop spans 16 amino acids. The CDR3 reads CASSFQAGYHQETQYF. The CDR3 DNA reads TGTGCCAGCAGTTTCCAGGCCGGGTACCACCAAGAGACCCAGTACTTC. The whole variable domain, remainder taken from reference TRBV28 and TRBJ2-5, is DVKVTQSSRYLVKRTGEKVFLECVQDMDHENMFWYRQDPGLGLRLIYFSYDVKMKEKGDIPEGYSVSREKKERFSLILESASTNQTSMYLCASSFQAGYHQETQYFGPGTRLLVL.

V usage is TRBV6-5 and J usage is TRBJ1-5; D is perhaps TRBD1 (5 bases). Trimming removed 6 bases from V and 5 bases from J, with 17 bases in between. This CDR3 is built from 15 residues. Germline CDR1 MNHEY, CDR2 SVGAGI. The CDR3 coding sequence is TGTGCCAGCAGCCCGGGGGACGGATCTTATCAGCCCCAGCATTTT. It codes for CASSPGDGSYQPQHF.

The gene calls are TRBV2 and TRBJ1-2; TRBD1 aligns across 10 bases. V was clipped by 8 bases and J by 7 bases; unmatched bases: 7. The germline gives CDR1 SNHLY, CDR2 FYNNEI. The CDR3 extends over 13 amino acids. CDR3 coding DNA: TGTGCCAGCCGAGATCGGGACAGGGGTGGCTACACCTTC. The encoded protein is CASRDRDRGGYTF.

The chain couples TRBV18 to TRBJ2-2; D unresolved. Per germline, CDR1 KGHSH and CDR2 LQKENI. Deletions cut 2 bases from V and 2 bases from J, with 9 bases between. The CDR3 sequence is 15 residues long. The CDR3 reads CASSPAGRNTGELFF. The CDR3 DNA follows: TGTGCCAGCTCACCAGCCGGACGCAACACCGGGGAGCTGTTTTTT. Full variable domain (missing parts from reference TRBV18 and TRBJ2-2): NAGVMQNPRHLVRRRGQEARLRCSPMKGHSHVYWYRQLPEEGLKFMVYLQKENIIDESGMPKERFSAEFPKEGPSILRIQQVVRGDSAAYFCASSPAGRNTGELFFGEGSRLTVL.

The CDR3 coding sequence is TGCAGCGCCGGTTATTTTTCCGGGGAGCTGTTTTTT. Protein sequence: CSAGYFSGELFF. V usage is TRBV29-1 and J usage is TRBJ2-2; D is uncertain. Trimming stripped 7 bases from V and 6 bases from J, with 12 bases between. Germline V CDR1 and CDR2: SQVTM, ANQGSEA. The CDR3 is 12 amino acids.

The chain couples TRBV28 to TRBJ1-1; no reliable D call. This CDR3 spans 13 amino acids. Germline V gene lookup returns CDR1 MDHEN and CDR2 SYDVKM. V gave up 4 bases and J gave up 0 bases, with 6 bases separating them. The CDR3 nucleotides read TGTGCCAGCAGTTCCCAGGTGAACACTGAAGCTTTCTTT. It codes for CASSSQVNTEAFF.

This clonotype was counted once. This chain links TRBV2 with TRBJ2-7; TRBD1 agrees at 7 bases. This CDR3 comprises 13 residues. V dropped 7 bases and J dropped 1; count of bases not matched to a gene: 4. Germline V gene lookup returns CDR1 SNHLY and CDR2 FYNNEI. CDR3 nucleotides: TGTGCCAGCACGTGGGGACAGTCCTACGAGCAGTACTTC. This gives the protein CASTWGQSYEQYF.

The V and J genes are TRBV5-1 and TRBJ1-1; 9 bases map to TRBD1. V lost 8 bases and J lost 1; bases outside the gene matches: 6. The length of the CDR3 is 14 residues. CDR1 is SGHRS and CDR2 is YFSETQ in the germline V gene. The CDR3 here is CASTTGGTNTEAFF. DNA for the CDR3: TGCGCCAGTACTACAGGGGGCACGAACACTGAAGCTTTCTTT.

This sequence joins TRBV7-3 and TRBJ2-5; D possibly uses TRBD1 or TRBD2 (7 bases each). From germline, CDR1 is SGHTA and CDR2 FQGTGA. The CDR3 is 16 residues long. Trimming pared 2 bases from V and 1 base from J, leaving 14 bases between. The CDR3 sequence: CASSLRGGGGQETQYF. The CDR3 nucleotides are TGTGCCAGCAGCTTACGGGGAGGGGGCGGCCAAGAGACCCAGTACTTC.